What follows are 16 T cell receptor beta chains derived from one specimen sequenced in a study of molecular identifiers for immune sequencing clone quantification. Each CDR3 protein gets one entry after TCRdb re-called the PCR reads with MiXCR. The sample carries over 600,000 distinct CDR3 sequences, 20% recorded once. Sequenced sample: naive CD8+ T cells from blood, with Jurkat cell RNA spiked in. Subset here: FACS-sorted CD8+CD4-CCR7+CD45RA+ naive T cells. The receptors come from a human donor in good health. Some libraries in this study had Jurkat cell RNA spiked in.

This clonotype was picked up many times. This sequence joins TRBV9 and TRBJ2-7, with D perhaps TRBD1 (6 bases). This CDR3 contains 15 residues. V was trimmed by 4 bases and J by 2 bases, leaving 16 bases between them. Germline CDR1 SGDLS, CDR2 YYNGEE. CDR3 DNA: TGTGCCAGCAGCCGCGGACAGCGGACAGCCTACGAGCAGTACTTC. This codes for CASSRGQRTAYEQYF.

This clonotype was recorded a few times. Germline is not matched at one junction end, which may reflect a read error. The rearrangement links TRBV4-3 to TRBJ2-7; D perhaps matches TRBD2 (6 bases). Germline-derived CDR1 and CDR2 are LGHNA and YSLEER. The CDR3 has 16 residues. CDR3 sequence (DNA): TGCGCCAGCAGCCAATCACGCGCGACGGGGGTCTACGAGCAGTATTTC. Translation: CASSQSRATGVYEQYF.

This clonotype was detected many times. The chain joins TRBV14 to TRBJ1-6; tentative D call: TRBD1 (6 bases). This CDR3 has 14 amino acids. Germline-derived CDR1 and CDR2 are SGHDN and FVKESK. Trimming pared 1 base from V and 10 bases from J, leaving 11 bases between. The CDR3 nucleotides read TGTGCCAGCAGCCAAGGAGAAGGGGGATCACCCCTCCACTTT. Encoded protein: CASSQGEGGSPLHF. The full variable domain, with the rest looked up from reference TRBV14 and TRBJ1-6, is EAGVTQFPSHSVIEKGQTVTLRCDPISGHDNLYWYRRVMGKEIKFLLHFVKESKQDESGMPNNRFLAERTGGTYSTLKVQPAELEDSGVYFCASSQGEGGSPLHFGNGTRLTVT.

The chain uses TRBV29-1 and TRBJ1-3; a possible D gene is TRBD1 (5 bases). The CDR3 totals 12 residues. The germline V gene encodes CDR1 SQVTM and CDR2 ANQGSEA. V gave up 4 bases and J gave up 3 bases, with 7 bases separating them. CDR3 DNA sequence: TGCAGCGTTGCAGGGATTGGAAACACCATATATTTT. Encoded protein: CSVAGIGNTIYF.

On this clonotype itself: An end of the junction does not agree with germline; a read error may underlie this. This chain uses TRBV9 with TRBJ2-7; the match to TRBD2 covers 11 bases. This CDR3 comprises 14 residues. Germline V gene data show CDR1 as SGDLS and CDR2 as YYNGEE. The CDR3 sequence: CAGSGTSGYYEQYF. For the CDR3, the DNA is TGTGCCGGCAGCGGGACTAGCGGATACTACGAGCAGTACTTC.

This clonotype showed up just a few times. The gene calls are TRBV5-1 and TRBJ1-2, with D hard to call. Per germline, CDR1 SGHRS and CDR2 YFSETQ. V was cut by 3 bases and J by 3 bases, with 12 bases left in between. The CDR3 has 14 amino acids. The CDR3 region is CASSSRTADYGYTF. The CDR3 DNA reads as TGCGCCAGCAGCTCCCGGACGGCCGACTATGGCTACACCTTC.

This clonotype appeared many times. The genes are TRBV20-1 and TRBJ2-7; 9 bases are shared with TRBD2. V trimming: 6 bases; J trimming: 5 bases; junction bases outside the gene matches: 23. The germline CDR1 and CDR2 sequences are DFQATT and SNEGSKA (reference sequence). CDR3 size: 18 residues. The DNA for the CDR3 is TGCAGTGCGCCGGATGAGGGCGGGAGGGCCTCTGTCCCTCACGAGCAGTACTTC. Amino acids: CSAPDEGGRASVPHEQYF.

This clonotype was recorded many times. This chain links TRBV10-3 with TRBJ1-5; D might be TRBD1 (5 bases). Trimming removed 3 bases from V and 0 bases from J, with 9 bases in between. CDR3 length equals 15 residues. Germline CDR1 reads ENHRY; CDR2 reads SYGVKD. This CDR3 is CAISDIRASNQPQHF. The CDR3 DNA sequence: TGTGCCATCAGTGATATCAGGGCTAGCAATCAGCCCCAGCATTTT.

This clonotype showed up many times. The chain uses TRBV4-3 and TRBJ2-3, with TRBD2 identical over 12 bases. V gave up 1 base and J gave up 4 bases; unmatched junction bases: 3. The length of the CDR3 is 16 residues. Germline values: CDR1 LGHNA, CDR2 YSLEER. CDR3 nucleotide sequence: TGCGCCAGCAGCCAAGTGCTAGCGGGGGGGGCAGATACGCAGTATTTT. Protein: CASSQVLAGGADTQYF.

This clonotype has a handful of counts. CDR3 amino acids: CASSQGFGLVAYEQYF. The DNA for the CDR3 is TGCGCCAGCAGCCAAGGGTTCGGACTAGTTGCCTACGAGCAGTACTTC. The genes are TRBV4-3 and TRBJ2-7, with 7 bases that match TRBD2. Germline V gene data show CDR1 as LGHNA and CDR2 as YSLEER. The V gene end was trimmed by 1 base and the J gene end by 2 bases; junction bases not matched to a gene: 8. This CDR3 comprises 16 residues.

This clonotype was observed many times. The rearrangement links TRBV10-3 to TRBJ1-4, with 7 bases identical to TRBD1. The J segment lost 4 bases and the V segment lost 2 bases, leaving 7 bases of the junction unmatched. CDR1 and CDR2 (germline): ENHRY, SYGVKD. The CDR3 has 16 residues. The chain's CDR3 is CAISELRQGDNEKLFF. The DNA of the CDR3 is TGTGCCATCAGTGAGCTACGGCAGGGGGATAATGAAAAACTGTTTTTT.

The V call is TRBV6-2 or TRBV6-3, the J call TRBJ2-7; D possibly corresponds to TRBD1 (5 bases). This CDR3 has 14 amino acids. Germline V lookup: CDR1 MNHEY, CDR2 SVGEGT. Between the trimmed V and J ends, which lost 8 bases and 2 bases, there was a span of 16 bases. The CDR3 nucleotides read TGTGCCAGCTGCAGTTTAGACAGAACCTACGAGCAGTACTTC. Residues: CASCSLDRTYEQYF.

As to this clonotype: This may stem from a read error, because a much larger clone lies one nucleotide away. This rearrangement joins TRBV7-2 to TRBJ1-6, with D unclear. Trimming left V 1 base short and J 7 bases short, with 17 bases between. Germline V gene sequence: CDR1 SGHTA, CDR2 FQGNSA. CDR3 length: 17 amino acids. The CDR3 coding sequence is TGTGCCAGCAGCTTAGTTTCCCCGCCGCTTTGGAATTCACCCCTCCACTTT. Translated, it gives CASSLVSPPLWNSPLHF.

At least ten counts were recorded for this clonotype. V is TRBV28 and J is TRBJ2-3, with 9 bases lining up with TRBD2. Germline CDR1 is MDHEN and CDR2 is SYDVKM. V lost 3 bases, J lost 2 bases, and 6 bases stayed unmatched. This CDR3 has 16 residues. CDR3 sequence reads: CASSFGLAGPTDTQYF. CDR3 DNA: TGTGCCAGCAGTTTCGGTCTAGCGGGACCCACAGATACGCAGTATTTT.

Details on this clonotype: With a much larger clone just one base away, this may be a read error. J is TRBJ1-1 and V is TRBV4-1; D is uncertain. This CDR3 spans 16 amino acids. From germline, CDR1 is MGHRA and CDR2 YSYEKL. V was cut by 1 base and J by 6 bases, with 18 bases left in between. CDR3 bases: TGCGCCAGCAGCCAAGTCGACGGCGGGGTTGGGGCTGAAGCTTTCTTT. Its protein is CASSQVDGGVGAEAFF.

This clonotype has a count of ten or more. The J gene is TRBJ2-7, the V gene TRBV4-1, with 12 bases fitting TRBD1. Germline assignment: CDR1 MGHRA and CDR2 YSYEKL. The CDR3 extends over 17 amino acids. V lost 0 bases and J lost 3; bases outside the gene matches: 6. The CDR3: CASSQDAGTGGGYEQYF. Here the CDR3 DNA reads TGCGCCAGCAGCCAAGACGCCGGGACAGGGGGCGGCTACGAGCAGTACTTC.